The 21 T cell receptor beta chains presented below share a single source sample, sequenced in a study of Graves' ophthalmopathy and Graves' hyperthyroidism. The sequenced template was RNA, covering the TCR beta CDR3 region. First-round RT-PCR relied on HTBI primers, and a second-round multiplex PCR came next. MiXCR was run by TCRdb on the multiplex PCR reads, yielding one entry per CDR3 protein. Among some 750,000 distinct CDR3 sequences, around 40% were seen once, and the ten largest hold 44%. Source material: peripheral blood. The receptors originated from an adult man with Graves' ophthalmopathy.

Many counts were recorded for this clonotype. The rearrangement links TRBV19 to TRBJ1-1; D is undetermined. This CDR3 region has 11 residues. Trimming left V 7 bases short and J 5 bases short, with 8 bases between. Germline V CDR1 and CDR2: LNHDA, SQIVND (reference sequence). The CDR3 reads CASKEGTEAFF. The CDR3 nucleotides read TGTGCCAGTAAGGAGGGTACTGAAGCTTTCTTT. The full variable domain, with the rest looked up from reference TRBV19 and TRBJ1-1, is DGGITQSPKYLFRKEGQNVTLSCEQNLNHDAMYWYRQDPGQGLRLIYYSQIVNDFQKGDIAEGYSVSREKKESFPLTVTSAQKNPTAFYLCASKEGTEAFFGQGTRLTVV.

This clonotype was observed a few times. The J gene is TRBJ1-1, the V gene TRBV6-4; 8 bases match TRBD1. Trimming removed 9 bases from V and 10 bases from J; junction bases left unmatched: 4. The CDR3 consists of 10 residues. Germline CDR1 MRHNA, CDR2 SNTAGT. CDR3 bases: TGTGCCAGGATCACAGGGGGAGCTTTCTTT. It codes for CARITGGAFF.

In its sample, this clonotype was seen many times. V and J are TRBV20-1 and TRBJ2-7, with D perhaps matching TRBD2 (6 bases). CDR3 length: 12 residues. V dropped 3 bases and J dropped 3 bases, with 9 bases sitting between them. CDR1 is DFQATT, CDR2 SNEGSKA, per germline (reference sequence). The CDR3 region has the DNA TGCAGTGCTAGCCGGGACTTCTACGAGCAGTACTTC. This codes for CSASRDFYEQYF.

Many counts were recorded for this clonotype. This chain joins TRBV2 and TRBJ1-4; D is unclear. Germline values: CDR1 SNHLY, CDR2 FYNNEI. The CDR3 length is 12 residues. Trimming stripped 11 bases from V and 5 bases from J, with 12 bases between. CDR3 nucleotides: TGTGCCGGAAAGACCTTAAATGAAAAACTGTTTTTT. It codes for CAGKTLNEKLFF.

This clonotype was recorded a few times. This CDR3 is CASRGGSGANVLTF. In DNA form, the CDR3 reads TGTGCCAGCAGGGGGGGTTCGGGGGCCAACGTCCTGACTTTC. The chain joins TRBV25-1 to TRBJ2-6, with D perhaps TRBD2 (6 bases). V lost 6 bases to trimming and J lost 4 bases, with 10 bases between them. The CDR3 totals 14 residues. From germline, CDR1 is MGHDK and CDR2 SYGVNS.

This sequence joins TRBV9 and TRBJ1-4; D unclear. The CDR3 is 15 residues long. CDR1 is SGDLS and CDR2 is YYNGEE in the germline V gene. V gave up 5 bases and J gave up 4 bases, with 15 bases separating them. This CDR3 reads CASRPTEGLNEKLFF. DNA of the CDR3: TGTGCCAGCAGACCGACCGAAGGACTTAATGAAAAACTGTTTTTT.

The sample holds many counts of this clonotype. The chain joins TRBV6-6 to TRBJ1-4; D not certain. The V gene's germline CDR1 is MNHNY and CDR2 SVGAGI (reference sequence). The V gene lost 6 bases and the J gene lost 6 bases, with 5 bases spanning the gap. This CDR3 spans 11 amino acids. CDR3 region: CASRWDEKLFF. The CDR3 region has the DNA TGTGCCAGCAGGTGGGATGAAAAACTGTTTTTT.

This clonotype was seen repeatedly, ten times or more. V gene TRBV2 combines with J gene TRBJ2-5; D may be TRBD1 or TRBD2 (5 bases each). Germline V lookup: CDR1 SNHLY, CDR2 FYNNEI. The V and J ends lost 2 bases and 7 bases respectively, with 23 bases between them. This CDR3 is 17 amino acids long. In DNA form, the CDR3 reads TGTGCCAGCAGTGAACAGGGACGCCGAGTTGATGGTGGGACCCAGTACTTC. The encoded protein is CASSEQGRRVDGGTQYF.

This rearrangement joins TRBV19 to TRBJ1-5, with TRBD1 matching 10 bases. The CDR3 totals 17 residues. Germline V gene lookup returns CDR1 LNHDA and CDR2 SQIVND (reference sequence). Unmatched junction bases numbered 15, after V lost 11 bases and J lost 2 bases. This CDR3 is CAGSPPGTGDGNQPQHF. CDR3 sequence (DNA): TGTGCCGGCAGCCCCCCCGGGACAGGGGACGGCAATCAGCCCCAGCATTTT.

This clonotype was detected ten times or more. The CDR3 sequence is CASSIRQGGGYTF. As DNA, the CDR3 is TGTGCCAGTAGTATTCGGCAGGGAGGTGGCTACACCTTC. The genes are TRBV19 and TRBJ1-2; D is perhaps TRBD1 (5 bases). The CDR3 length is 13 residues. CDR1 is LNHDA and CDR2 is SQIVND in the germline V gene (reference sequence). V was cut by 3 bases and J by 7 bases, with 12 bases left in between.

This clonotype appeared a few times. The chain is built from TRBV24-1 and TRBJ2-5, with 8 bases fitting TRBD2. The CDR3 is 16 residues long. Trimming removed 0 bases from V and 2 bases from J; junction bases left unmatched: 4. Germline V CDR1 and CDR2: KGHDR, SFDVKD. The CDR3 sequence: CATSDLISGDQETQYF. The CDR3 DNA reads TGTGCCACCAGTGATTTGATTAGCGGGGATCAAGAGACCCAGTACTTC.

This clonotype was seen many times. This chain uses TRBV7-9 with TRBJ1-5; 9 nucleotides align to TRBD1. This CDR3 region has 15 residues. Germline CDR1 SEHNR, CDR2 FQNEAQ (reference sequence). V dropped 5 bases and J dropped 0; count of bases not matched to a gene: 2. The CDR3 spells CASSRTGVSNQPQHF. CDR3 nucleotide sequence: TGTGCCAGCAGCCGGACAGGGGTTAGCAATCAGCCCCAGCATTTT.

The CDR3, as DNA: TGTGCCAGCAGTTTACTGGGAGGGCCGAACACTGAAGCTTTCTTT. It translates to CASSLLGGPNTEAFF. V and J are TRBV25-1 and TRBJ1-1, with D unresolved. This CDR3 has 15 amino acids. Germline V CDR1 and CDR2: MGHDK, SYGVNS. Trimming cost V 5 bases and J 1 base, with 14 bases left between them.

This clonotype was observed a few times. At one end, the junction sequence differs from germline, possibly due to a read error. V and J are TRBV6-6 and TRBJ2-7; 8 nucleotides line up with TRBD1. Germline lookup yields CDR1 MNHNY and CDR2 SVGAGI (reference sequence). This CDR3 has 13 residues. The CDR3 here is CASRTPHRDRFSF. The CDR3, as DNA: TGTGCCAGCAGAACCCCTCACCGGGACAGGTTCTCCTTC.

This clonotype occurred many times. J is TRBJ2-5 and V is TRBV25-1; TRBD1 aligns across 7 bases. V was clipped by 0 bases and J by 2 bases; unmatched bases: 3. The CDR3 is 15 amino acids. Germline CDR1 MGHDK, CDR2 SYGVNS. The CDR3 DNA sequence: TGTGCCAGCAGTGAATATAGGGGGCCTCAAGAGACCCAGTACTTC. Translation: CASSEYRGPQETQYF.

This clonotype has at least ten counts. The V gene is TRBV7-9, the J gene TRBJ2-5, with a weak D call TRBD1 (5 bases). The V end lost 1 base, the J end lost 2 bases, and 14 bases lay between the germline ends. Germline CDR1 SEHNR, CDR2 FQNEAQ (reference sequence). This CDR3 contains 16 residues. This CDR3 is CASSLGTGKGQETQYF. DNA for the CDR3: TGTGCCAGCAGCTTAGGCACAGGAAAGGGACAAGAGACCCAGTACTTC.

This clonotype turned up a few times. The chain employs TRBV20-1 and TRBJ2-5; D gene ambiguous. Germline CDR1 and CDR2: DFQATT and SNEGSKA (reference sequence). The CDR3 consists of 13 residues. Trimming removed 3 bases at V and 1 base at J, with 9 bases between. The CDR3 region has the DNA TGCAGTGCTAGTCGGCGGACCCAAGAGACCCAGTACTTC. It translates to CSASRRTQETQYF.

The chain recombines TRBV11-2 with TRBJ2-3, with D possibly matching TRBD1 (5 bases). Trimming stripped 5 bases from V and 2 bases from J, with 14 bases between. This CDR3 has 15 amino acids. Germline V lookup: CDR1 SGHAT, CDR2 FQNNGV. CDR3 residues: CASSQNGRDTDTQYF. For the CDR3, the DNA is TGTGCCAGCAGCCAGAACGGCAGGGACACAGATACGCAGTATTTT.

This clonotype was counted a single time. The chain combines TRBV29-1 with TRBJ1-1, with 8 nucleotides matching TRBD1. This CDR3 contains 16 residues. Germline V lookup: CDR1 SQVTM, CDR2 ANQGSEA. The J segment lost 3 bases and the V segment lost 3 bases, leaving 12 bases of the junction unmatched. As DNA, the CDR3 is TGCAGCGTTGATCAGGGGGCTGGGCCGTTGGACACTGAAGCTTTCTTT. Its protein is CSVDQGAGPLDTEAFF. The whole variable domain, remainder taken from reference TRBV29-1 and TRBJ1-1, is SAVISQKPSRDICQRGTSLTIQCQVDSQVTMMFWYRQQPGQSLTLIATANQGSEATYESGFVIDKFPISRPNLTFSTLTVSNMSPEDSSIYLCSVDQGAGPLDTEAFFGQGTRLTVV.

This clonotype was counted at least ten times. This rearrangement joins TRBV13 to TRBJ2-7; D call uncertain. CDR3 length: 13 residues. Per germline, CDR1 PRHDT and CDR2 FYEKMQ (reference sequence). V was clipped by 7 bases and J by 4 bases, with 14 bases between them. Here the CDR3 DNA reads TGTGCCAGCACATCCACGGGTGGATACGAGCAGTACTTC. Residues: CASTSTGGYEQYF.

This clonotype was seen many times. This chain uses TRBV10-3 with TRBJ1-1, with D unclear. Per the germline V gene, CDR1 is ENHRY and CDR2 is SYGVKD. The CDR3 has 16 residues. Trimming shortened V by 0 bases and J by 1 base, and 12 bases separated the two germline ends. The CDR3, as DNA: TGTGCCATCAGTGAGTCGGAAGGTTTGGGGAACACTGAAGCTTTCTTT. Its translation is CAISESEGLGNTEAFF.